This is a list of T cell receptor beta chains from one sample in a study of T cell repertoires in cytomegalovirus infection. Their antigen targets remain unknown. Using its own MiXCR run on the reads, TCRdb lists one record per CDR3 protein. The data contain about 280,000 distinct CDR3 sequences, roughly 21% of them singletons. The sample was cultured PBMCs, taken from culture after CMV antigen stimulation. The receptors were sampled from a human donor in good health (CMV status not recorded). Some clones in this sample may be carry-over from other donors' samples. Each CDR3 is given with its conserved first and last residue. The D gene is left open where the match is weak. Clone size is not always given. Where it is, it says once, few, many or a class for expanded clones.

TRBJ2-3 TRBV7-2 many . CASSSKSDGHDTQYF TGTGCCAGCAGCAGTAAGTCCGACGGGCACGATACGCAGTATTTT
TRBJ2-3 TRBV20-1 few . CSARVHTDTQYF TGCAGTGCTAGGGTCCATACAGATACGCAGTATTTT
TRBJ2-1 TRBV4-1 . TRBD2 CASSQDLPGLAGGNEQFF TGCGCCAGCAGCCAAGATCTGCCGGGACTAGCGGGAGGGAATGAGCAGTTCTTC
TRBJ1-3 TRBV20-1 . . CSARALVDANTIYF TGCAGTGCTAGAGCGCTGGTGGATGCGAACACCATATATTTT
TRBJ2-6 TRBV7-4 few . CASSLEPSGANVLTF TGTGCCAGCAGCTTAGAACCTTCTGGGGCCAACGTCCTGACTTTC
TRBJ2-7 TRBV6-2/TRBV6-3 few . CAARLSDAYEQYF TGTGCCGCGAGACTCTCCGACGCTTACGAGCAGTACTTC
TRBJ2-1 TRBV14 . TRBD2 CASSQHTGTSGRSRYNEQFF TGTGCCAGCAGCCAACACACCGGGACTAGCGGGAGGTCCCGCTACAATGAGCAGTTCTTC
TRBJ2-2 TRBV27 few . CASSLSKHPITNTGELFF TGTGCCAGCAGTTTATCGAAACATCCCATAACGAACACCGGGGAGCTGTTTTTT
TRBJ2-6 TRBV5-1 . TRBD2 CASSLALAGGLAGANVLTF TGCGCCAGCAGCTTGGCACTAGCGGGAGGGCTGGCTGGGGCCAACGTCCTGACTTTC
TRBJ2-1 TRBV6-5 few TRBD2 CASRGLAGADEQFF TGTGCCAGCAGGGGACTAGCGGGAGCGGATGAGCAGTTCTTC
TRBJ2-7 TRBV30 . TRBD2 CAWSVRLAAEQYF TGTGCCTGGAGTGTCAGACTAGCCGCCGAGCAGTACTTC
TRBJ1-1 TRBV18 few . CASSPPEGRTEAFF TGTGCCAGCTCACCCCCTGAGGGGCGCACTGAAGCTTTCTTT
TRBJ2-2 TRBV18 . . CASSPISGNTGELFF TGTGCCAGCTCACCAATCTCCGGGAACACCGGGGAGCTGTTTTTT
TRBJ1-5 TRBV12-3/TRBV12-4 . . CASSLHGGGNQPQHF TGTGCCAGCAGTTTACACGGGGGTGGCAATCAGCCCCAGCATTTT
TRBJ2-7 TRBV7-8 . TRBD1 CASSQRYRDRVDEQYF TGTGCCAGCAGCCAACGATACCGGGACAGGGTTGACGAGCAGTACTTC
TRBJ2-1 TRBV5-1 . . CASSSEGDQGMDEQFF TGCGCCAGCAGCTCGGAGGGGGATCAGGGGATGGATGAGCAGTTCTTC
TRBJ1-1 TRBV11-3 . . CASSLEMGARTEAFF TGTGCCAGCAGCTTAGAAATGGGGGCGAGGACTGAAGCTTTCTTT
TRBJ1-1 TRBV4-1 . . CASSQVGSGEAFF TGCGCCAGCAGCCAAGTGGGATCCGGTGAAGCTTTCTTT
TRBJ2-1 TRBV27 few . CASSLPGANEQFF TGTGCCAGCAGCTTGCCGGGAGCCAATGAGCAGTTCTTC
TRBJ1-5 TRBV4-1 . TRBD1 CASSPGTRQGSNQPQHF TGCGCCAGCAGCCCTGGGACTAGACAGGGTAGCAATCAGCCCCAGCATTTT
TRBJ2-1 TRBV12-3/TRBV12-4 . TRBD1 CASSLGGTGSSYNEQFF TGTGCCAGCAGTTTAGGGGGGACAGGGAGCTCCTACAATGAGCAGTTCTTC
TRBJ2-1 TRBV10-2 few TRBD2 CASREGLAGGYSSYNEQFF TGCGCCAGCAGAGAGGGACTAGCGGGAGGGTACAGCTCCTACAATGAGCAGTTCTTC
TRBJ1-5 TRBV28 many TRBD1 CASSSGGQPQHF TGTGCCAGCAGTTCAGGGGGTCAGCCCCAGCATTTT
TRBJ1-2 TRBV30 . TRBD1 CAWSMGQGPDYGYTF TGTGCCTGGAGTATGGGACAGGGCCCTGACTATGGCTACACCTTC
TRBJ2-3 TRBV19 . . CASSPDRRSTDTQYF TGTGCCAGTAGTCCTGACAGGCGATCCACAGATACGCAGTATTTT
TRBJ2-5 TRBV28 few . CASSLTDFQETQYF TGTGCCAGCAGTTTAACGGATTTTCAAGAGACCCAGTACTTC
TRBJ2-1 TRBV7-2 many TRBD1 CASSLRGQLNPNNEQFF TGTGCCAGCAGCCTAAGGGGACAGCTAAACCCTAACAATGAGCAGTTCTTC
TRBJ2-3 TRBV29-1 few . CSSTGSSDTQYF TGCAGCTCAACAGGGTCGTCAGATACGCAGTATTTT
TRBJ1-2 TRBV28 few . CASSRREGSGYTF TGTGCCAGCAGCCGCCGAGAGGGGTCGGGCTACACCTTC
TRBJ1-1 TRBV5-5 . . CASRNGQWNTEAFF TGTGCCAGCAGGAACGGACAGTGGAACACTGAAGCTTTCTTT
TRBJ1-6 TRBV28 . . CASRRNIPPLHF TGTGCCAGCAGGCGTAATATCCCACCCCTCCACTTT
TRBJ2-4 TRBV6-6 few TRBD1 CASTGQGNIQYF TGTGCCAGCACCGGACAGGGGAACATTCAGTACTTC
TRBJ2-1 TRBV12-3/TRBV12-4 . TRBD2 CASSPYSGEGDNEQFF TGTGCCAGCAGTCCCTATAGCGGGGAAGGAGACAATGAGCAGTTCTTC
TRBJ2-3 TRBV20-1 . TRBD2 CSANRGDPTDTQYF TGCAGTGCCAACCGGGGGGACCCAACAGATACGCAGTATTTT
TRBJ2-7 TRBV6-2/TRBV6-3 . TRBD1 CASLEQGAQSEQYF TGTGCCAGCCTCGAACAGGGGGCCCAAAGCGAGCAGTACTTC
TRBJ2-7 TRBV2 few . CASNIGWGFSYEQYF TGTGCCAGCAACATCGGTTGGGGGTTCTCCTACGAGCAGTACTTC
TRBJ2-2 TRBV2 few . CASSEGGSVPGELFF TGTGCCAGCAGTGAAGGCGGTAGCGTGCCCGGGGAGCTGTTTTTT
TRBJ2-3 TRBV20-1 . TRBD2 CSASGLAGATDTQYF TGCAGTGCTAGTGGTCTAGCGGGAGCAACAGATACGCAGTATTTT
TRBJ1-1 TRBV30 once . CAWSVRGGEAFF TGTGCCTGGAGTGTACGTGGGGGAGAGGCTTTCTTT
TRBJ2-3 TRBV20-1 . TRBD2 CSARDLILREMADTQYF TGCAGTGCTAGAGATTTGATTCTGCGGGAGATGGCAGATACGCAGTATTTT
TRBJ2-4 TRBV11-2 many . CASSWGGGDIQYF TGTGCCAGCAGCTGGGGAGGGGGTGACATTCAGTACTTC